This T cell receptor beta chain was sequenced for a study of blood T cell repertoires in COVID-19. Assay: immunoSEQ multiplex PCR; the TCRdb copy retains only in-frame clones and omits some. The sample contains a few hundred thousand clones, 80% to 90% of which appear only once. Trimming removed 5 bases from V and 3 bases from J; junction bases left unmatched: 4. This CDR3 has 13 residues. Germline V gives CDR1 MNHEY, CDR2 SMNVEV (reference sequence). Sequenced: peripheral blood. The chain has TRBV27 and TRBJ2-7, with TRBD1 matching over 7 bases. The TCR originated in a woman aged 45-59 years with acute or convalescent COVID-19. CDR3 loop: CASSPGTVYEQYF. The CDR3 DNA follows: TGTGCCAGCAGTCCCGGGACAGTCTACGAGCAGTACTTC.